This T cell receptor beta chain was identified during a study of blood T cells in healthy people across ages. The study's findings and limits: Among T cells, TCR beta diversity per million cells dropped roughly linearly as age rose. It was the long-lived donors that had more naive CD4+ cells and higher diversity than aged donors.

In the case of this clonotype: Its specificity is not known.

This CDR3 region has 12 residues. The V and J ends lost 4 bases and 6 bases respectively, with 11 bases between them. The germline CDR1 and CDR2 sequences are DFQATT and SNEGSKA (reference sequence). A second about 7 to 12 cycle PCR used barcoded and J-beta primers. MiXCR, run by TCRdb on the 5' RACE reads, gives a single entry per CDR3 protein. Of over 1.5 million distinct CDR3 sequences in the sample, about 50% were seen once. The V and J genes are TRBV20-1 and TRBJ2-3, with a tentative D call TRBD2 (5 bases). Input material: blood. The TCR sequence derives from a woman in her forties in good health. The CDR3 nucleotides read TGCAGTGCTACGTCGCGGGCGGATACGCAGTATTTT. Its protein product is CSATSRADTQYF.